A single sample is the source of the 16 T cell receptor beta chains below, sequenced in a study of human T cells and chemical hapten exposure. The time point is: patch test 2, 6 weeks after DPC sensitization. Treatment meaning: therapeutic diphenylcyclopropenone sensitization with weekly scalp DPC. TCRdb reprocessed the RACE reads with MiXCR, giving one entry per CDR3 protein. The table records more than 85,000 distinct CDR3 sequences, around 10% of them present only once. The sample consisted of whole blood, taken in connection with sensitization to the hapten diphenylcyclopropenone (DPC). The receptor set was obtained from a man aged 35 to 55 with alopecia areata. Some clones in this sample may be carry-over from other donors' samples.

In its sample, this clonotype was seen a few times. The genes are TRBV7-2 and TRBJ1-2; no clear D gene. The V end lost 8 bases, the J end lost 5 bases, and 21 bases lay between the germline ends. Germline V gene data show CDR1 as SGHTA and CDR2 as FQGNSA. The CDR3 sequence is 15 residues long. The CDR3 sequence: CASRIRRDARYGYTF. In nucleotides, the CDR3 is TGTGCCAGCCGCATAAGGCGCGACGCGCGATATGGCTACACCTTC.

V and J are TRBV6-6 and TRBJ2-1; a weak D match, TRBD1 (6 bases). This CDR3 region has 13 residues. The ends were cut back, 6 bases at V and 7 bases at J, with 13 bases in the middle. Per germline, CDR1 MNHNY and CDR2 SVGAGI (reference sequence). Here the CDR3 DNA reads TGTGCCAGCAGAGGGGGTGGCGGGAATGAGCAGTTCTTC. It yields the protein CASRGGGGNEQFF.

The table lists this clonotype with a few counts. CDR3 in amino acids: CASNYGLAENNEQFF. The CDR3 region has the DNA TGTGCCAGCAATTACGGACTAGCGGAAAACAATGAGCAGTTCTTC. The rearrangement joins TRBV11-3 to TRBJ2-1; TRBD2 matches 10 bases. After removal of 7 bases from V and 5 bases from J, the junction contained 8 bases not matched to a gene. CDR3 length: 15 amino acids. Germline loops: CDR1 SGHNT, CDR2 YENEEA.

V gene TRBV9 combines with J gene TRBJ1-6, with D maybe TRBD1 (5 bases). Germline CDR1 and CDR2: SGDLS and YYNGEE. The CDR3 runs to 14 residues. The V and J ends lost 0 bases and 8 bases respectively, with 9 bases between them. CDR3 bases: TGTGCCAGCAGCGTAGTTGGAGGGGATTCACCCCTCCACTTT. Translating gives CASSVVGGDSPLHF.

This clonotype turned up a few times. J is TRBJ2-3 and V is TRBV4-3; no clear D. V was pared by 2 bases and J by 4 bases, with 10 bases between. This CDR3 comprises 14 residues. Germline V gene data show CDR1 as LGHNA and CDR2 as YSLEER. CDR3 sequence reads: CASSQRAPSDTQYF. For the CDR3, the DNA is TGCGCCAGCAGCCAACGGGCCCCATCAGATACGCAGTATTTT.

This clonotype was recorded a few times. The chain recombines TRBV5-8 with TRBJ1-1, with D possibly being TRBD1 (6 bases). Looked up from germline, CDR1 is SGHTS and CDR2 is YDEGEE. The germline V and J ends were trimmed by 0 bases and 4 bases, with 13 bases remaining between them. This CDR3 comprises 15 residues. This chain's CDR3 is CASSLVGGPATEAFF. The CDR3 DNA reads TGTGCCAGCAGCTTGGTTGGGGGGCCGGCCACTGAAGCTTTCTTT.

The DNA of the CDR3 is TGTGCCAGCAGTATACTAGCGGGAGGATACGAGGATACGCAGTATTTT. This encodes CASSILAGGYEDTQYF. The rearrangement uses TRBV28 and TRBJ2-3, with TRBD2 matching over 12 bases. The CDR3 is made up of 16 amino acids. Germline CDR1 and CDR2: MDHEN and SYDVKM. With V trimmed by 5 bases and J by 6 bases, 9 bases remained unmatched.

The CDR3 nucleotides are TGTGCCAGCAGCCGAGATTGGGGGGGTGGAAATGAGCAGTTCTTC. It yields the protein CASSRDWGGGNEQFF. The chain recombines TRBV7-2 with TRBJ2-1; TRBD2 aligns across 7 bases. This CDR3 has 15 amino acids. V trimming: 5 bases; J trimming: 7 bases; junction bases outside the gene matches: 11. Germline V gene sequence: CDR1 SGHTA, CDR2 FQGNSA.

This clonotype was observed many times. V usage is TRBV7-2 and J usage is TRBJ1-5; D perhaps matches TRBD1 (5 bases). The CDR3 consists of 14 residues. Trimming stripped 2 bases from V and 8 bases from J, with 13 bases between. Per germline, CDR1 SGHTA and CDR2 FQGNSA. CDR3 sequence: CASSLMGDREPQHF. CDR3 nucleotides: TGTGCCAGCAGCTTAATGGGAGACAGAGAGCCCCAGCATTTT.

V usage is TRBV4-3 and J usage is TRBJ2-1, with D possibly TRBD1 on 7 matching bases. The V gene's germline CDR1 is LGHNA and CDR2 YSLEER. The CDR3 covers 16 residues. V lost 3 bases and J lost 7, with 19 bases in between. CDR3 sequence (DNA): TGCGCCAGCAGCCAGCCGGGAGAGGGGGCGCAGAATGAGCAGTTCTTC. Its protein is CASSQPGEGAQNEQFF.

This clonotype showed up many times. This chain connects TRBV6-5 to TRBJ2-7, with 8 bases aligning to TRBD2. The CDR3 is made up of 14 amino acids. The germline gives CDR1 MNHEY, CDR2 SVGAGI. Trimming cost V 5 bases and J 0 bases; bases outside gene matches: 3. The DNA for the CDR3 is TGTGCCAGCAGTCCGACTAGCGTCTCCTACGAGCAGTACGTC. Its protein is CASSPTSVSYEQYV.

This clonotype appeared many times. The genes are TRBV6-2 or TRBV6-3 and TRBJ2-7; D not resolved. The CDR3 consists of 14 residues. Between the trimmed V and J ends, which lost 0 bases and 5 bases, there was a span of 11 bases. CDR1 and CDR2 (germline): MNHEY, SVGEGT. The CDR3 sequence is CASSYSRNTHEQYF. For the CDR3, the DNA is TGTGCCAGCAGTTACTCCCGAAATACCCACGAGCAGTACTTC.

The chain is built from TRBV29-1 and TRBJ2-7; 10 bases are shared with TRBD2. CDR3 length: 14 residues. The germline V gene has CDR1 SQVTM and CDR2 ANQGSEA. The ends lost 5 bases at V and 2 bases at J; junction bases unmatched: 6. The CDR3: CSVRSGRGAYEQYF. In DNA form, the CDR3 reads TGCAGCGTTAGGAGCGGGAGGGGCGCCTACGAGCAGTACTTC.

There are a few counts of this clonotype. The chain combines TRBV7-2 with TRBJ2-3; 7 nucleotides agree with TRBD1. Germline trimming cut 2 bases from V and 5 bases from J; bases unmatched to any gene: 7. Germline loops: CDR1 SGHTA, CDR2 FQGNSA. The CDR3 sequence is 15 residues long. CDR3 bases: TGTGCCAGCAGCTTAACTACAGGGGTCGGAGATACGCAGTATTTT. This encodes CASSLTTGVGDTQYF.

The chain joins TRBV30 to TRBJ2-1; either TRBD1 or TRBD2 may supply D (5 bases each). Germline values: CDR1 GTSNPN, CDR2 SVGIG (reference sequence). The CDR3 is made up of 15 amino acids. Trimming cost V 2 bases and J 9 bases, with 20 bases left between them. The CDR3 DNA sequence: TGTGCCTGGAGTCCTGGGACCACCTGGTTCGGTGAGCAGTTCTTC. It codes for CAWSPGTTWFGEQFF.

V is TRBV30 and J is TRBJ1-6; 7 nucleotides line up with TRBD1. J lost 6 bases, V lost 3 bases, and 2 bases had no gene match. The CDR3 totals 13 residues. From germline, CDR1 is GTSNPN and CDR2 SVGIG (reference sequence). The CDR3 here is CAWSGTANSPLHF. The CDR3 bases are TGTGCCTGGAGCGGGACAGCTAATTCACCCCTCCACTTT.